The present TCR beta chain was sequenced within a study of metastatic and nonmetastatic thyroid tumors. Study at large: Repertoire comparisons spanned blood and tumor or nodule tissue from malignant and benign thyroid patients. Whole-study results and caveats: In both blood and tumor samples, TCR beta diversity was reported significantly higher for malignant than benign nodules.

Concerning this clone itself: What it recognizes is unknown.

Before thyroid surgery, none of the patients had received any treatment. TCRdb re-clonotyped the PCR reads via MiXCR. This sample has tens of thousands of clones, with around a third found just once. V trimming: 5 bases; J trimming: 2 bases; junction bases outside the gene matches: 5. The CDR3 contains 14 residues. Sample: tumor tissue. The V gene is TRBV12-3 or TRBV12-4, the J gene TRBJ1-1; 7 bases align to TRBD1. The receptor was isolated from a female donor with papillary thyroid cancer or a benign thyroid nodule (not recorded which). Some clones in this sample may be carry-over from other donors' samples. CDR3 DNA sequence: TGTGCCAGCAGTACAGGGGCATTCAACACTGAAGCTTTCTTT. This codes for CASSTGAFNTEAFF.